This TCR beta chain was documented in a study of response to subunit inactivated influenza vaccine. Study observations and caveats: Each seasonal influenza vaccination recruits few new T cells, the authors suggested.

TCRdb passed the RT-PCR reads through MiXCR, listing each CDR3 protein once. The profile shows 550,000 to 600,000 distinct CDR3 sequences, about 12% of them singletons. Of note for this clonotype: Its antigen is not known.

Sample: PBMCs from blood, taken on the day of vaccination. This clonotype originated in a man aged 45-65 years who received an inactivated influenza vaccine.

The CDR3 is CASSDASKYNEQFF. DNA for the CDR3: TGTGCCAGCTCGGACGCTAGCAAATACAATGAGCAGTTCTTC. The chain is built from TRBV18 and TRBJ2-1, with D tentatively TRBD2 (5 bases). The CDR3 length is 14 residues. Germline V CDR1 and CDR2: KGHSH, LQKENI. V dropped 6 bases and J dropped 4 bases, with 13 bases sitting between them.